One sample yielded the 12 T cell receptor beta chains listed below, sequenced in a study of shared clonotypes between healthy human individuals. This table comes from immunoSEQ multiplex PCR, and its TCRdb copy is limited to in-frame clones, with some not included. Counted here are about 2 million clones, 95% occurring once; the ten biggest clones make up more than 0.1%. The sequenced material came from naive CD4+ T cells sorted from blood. The sample's subset: CD45RA+ positively selected. Receptors originate from a man between 18 and 35 years old in good health.

V usage is TRBV5-1 and J usage is TRBJ2-1, with 8 bases aligning to TRBD2. The CDR3 is 15 amino acids. CDR1 is SGHRS, CDR2 YFSETQ, per germline. V lost 4 bases, J lost 5 bases, and 8 bases stayed unmatched. CDR3: CASSQRERSDNEQFF. CDR3 nucleotide sequence: TGCGCCAGCAGCCAGCGGGAGCGTTCTGACAATGAGCAGTTCTTC. Full variable domain (outside the CDR3, taken from reference TRBV5-1 and TRBJ2-1): KAGVTQTPRYLIKTRGQQVTLSCSPISGHRSVSWYQQTPGQGLQFLFEYFSETQRNKGNFPGRFSGRQFSNSRSEMNVSTLELGDSALYLCASSQRERSDNEQFFGPGTRLTVL.

This chain uses TRBV28 with TRBJ1-4; D may be TRBD1 (6 bases). Germline CDR1 is MDHEN and CDR2 is SYDVKM. CDR3 length: 16 amino acids. Deletions cut 1 base from V and 0 bases from J, with 9 bases between. CDR3 coding DNA: TGTGCCAGCAGTTTATCGCAGGGGCCAACTAATGAAAAACTGTTTTTT. It yields the protein CASSLSQGPTNEKLFF.

The CDR3, as DNA: TGTGCCAGCAGCTCTCTAGCGGGCACTGAAGCTTTCTTT. Translating it yields CASSSLAGTEAFF. This sequence joins TRBV11-1 and TRBJ1-1; D gene uncertain. Deletions cut 4 bases from V and 4 bases from J, with 10 bases between. This CDR3 is built from 13 residues. Germline V lookup: CDR1 SGHAT, CDR2 FQDESV (reference sequence).

A word on this clone: This CDR3 is also generated by other DNA sequences in the sample. The chain recombines TRBV11-2 with TRBJ1-5, with a possible D match to TRBD1 (5 bases). Germline-derived CDR1 and CDR2 are SGHAT and FQNNGV. Trimming took 3 bases from V and 7 from J, leaving 10 bases between them. CDR3 size: 13 residues. CDR3 protein: CASSLDQGQPQHF. CDR3 bases: TGTGCCAGCAGCTTGGATCAGGGACAGCCCCAGCATTTT.

The chain combines TRBV7-9 with TRBJ2-6, with D unresolved. The V end lost 3 bases, the J end lost 0 bases, and 12 bases lay between the germline ends. Germline V gene data show CDR1 as SEHNR and CDR2 as FQNEAQ (reference sequence). The CDR3 contains 17 residues. CDR3 region: CASSFTTQLSGANVLTF. In nucleotides, the CDR3 is TGTGCCAGCAGCTTTACTACTCAGCTCTCTGGGGCCAACGTCCTGACTTTC.

J is TRBJ2-7 and V is TRBV6-5; D tentatively reads TRBD1 or TRBD2 (5 bases each). This CDR3 spans 16 amino acids. V lost 2 bases and J lost 2, with 16 bases in between. CDR1 and CDR2 from the germline V gene are MNHEY and SVGAGI. This CDR3 reads CASSYDGTEPTYEQYF. The CDR3 nucleotides are TGTGCCAGCAGTTACGATGGGACGGAGCCCACCTACGAGCAGTACTTC.

The chain employs TRBV9 and TRBJ1-5, with D possibly being TRBD1 (5 bases). The CDR3 covers 13 residues. The germline CDR1 and CDR2 sequences are SGDLS and YYNGEE. V was cut by 5 bases and J by 7 bases, with 13 bases left in between. CDR3 DNA sequence: TGTGCCAGCAGAAGGCCGGGGGAACAGCCCCAGCATTTT. Translated, it gives CASRRPGEQPQHF.

The chain employs TRBV6-1 and TRBJ2-7; D may be TRBD1 (6 bases). The CDR3 covers 15 residues. Trimming stripped 9 bases from V and 0 bases from J, with 18 bases between. Germline V gene lookup returns CDR1 MNHNS and CDR2 SASEGT. Here the CDR3 DNA reads TGTGCCAGTAGCCTACAGGGATTAAGCTCCTACGAGCAGTACTTC. It encodes CASSLQGLSSYEQYF.

This chain connects TRBV7-2 to TRBJ2-3; TRBD2 aligns across 15 bases. CDR3 length equals 16 residues. Trimming removed 7 bases from V and 4 bases from J; junction bases left unmatched: 6. The germline CDR1 and CDR2 sequences are SGHTA and FQGNSA. The CDR3 region is CASTAGTSGRSDTQYF. In DNA form, the CDR3 reads TGTGCCAGCACCGCAGGGACTAGCGGGAGGTCAGATACGCAGTATTTT.

A remark on this clone: Additional DNA sequences in this sample encode the identical CDR3. V gene TRBV7-2 combines with J gene TRBJ1-5; 9 nucleotides match TRBD1. The V gene end was trimmed by 5 bases and the J gene end by 7 bases; junction bases not matched to a gene: 6. CDR3 length: 14 residues. Germline CDR1 reads SGHTA; CDR2 reads FQGNSA. CDR3: CASSTRTGEQPQHF. In DNA, the CDR3 is TGTGCCAGCAGCACGCGGACAGGGGAACAGCCCCAGCATTTT. Complete variable domain (other parts from reference TRBV7-2 and TRBJ1-5): GAGVSQSPSNKVTEKGKDVELRCDPISGHTALYWYRQSLGQGLEFLIYFQGNSAPDKSGLPSDRFSAERTGGSVSTLTIQRTQQEDSAVYLCASSTRTGEQPQHFGDGTRLSIL.

The V call is TRBV4-3, the J call TRBJ2-7; 8 bases map to TRBD1. V shed 4 bases and J 6 bases; nucleotides not matched to a gene: 8. CDR1 LGHNA and CDR2 YSLEER come from the germline V gene. The CDR3 contains 14 residues. The CDR3 region has the DNA TGCGCCAGCAGCCCATCGGACAGGGACGGCGAGCAGTACTTC. Residues: CASSPSDRDGEQYF.

This clone occurred a few times. The chain joins TRBV30 to TRBJ1-1; D is perhaps TRBD1 (5 bases). CDR1 is GTSNPN, CDR2 SVGIG, per germline (reference sequence). This CDR3 contains 13 residues. V was trimmed by 0 bases and J by 8 bases, leaving 13 bases between them. The CDR3 DNA follows: TGTGCCTGGAGTGTACTTGTGAGGGGAGAAGCTTTCTTT. This sequence encodes CAWSVLVRGEAFF.